This T cell receptor beta chain appears in the sequencing data of a study of Tregs in tolerant kidney transplant recipients. Concerning this clone: At one boundary the junction diverges from the germline segment, which might be a read error.

Per the germline V gene, CDR1 is MNHNY and CDR2 is SVGAGI (reference sequence). CDR3 length: 14 amino acids. The protocol was immunoSEQ multiplex PCR, while the TCRdb copy is restricted to in-frame clones and leaves out a portion. The sample lists 100,000 to 120,000 clones; roughly 90% were seen once. The chain recombines TRBV6-6 with TRBJ2-1; 8 positions match TRBD2. This receptor was identified in a human donor who received a combined kidney and bone marrow transplant. This sample comprised CD4+ T cells from blood, obtained before the transplant. Written as DNA, the CDR3 is TGTGCCACGGGCGGGACTAGAAGGCCCAATGGGCAGTTCTTC. Its translation: CATGGTRRPNGQFF.